This entry features one T cell receptor (beta chain) sequence. The antigen is not known. V was pared by 3 bases and J by 0 bases, with 15 bases between. This CDR3 contains 16 residues. Germline lookup yields CDR1 SGHRS and CDR2 YFSETQ. Using immunoSEQ multiplex PCR, the repertoire was profiled, and TCRdb retains in-frame clones only, with some absent. The sample gives some 140,000 clones, approximately 94% of which show up once; around 0.15% is in the top ten. The data belong to a study of graft-versus-host responses after intestinal transplantation. Study details: Transplant types were multivisceral, liver-intestinal, or isolated intestinal. General study points: Investigators detected GvH clones in recipient marrow, with some emerging earlier in ileum or blood.

The clonotype originates from a human donor who received an intestinal transplant. The chain couples TRBV5-1 to TRBJ1-2, with D perhaps matching TRBD1 (5 bases). The input for sequencing was unstimulated CD4+ T cells sorted from spleen or lymph node cells, taken before intestinal transplant. The CDR3 here is CASSWGSPGSNYGYTF. CDR3 coding DNA: TGCGCCAGCAGCTGGGGCAGCCCAGGCTCTAACTATGGCTACACCTTC.